This passage covers 16 T cell receptor beta chains from one sample sequenced in a study of T cell responses to AZD1222 COVID-19 vaccine. The protocol was immunoSEQ multiplex PCR, while the TCRdb copy is restricted to in-frame clones and leaves out a portion. The sample has about 170,000 clones; over 85% are singletons. The input for sequencing was peripheral blood, taken on day 0 of AZD1222 vaccination. These receptor sequences come from an adult in good health.

The chain uses TRBV5-1 and TRBJ2-5; tentatively, D is TRBD1 or TRBD2 (5 bases each). CDR3 length equals 15 residues. Per the germline V gene, CDR1 is SGHRS and CDR2 is YFSETQ. Trimming took 0 bases from V and 5 from J, leaving 14 bases between them. CDR3 DNA: TGCGCCAGCAGCTTGGGCGGAGTCCGGGGCGAGACCCAGTACTTC. Translating it yields CASSLGGVRGETQYF.

This sequence joins TRBV10-3 and TRBJ2-1; a possible D gene is TRBD1 (6 bases). V shed 6 bases and J shed 0 bases, with 12 bases lying between them. The CDR3 sequence is 15 residues long. Looked up from germline, CDR1 is ENHRY and CDR2 is SYGVKD. The CDR3 DNA follows: TGTGCCATCAGGGCGGACAGCAGCTCCTACAATGAGCAGTTCTTC. Amino acid sequence: CAIRADSSSYNEQFF.

This chain links TRBV5-1 with TRBJ1-3, with 10 bases lining up with TRBD1. V lost 4 bases and J lost 11; bases outside the gene matches: 9. Germline V gives CDR1 SGHRS, CDR2 YFSETQ. This CDR3 region has 14 residues. This CDR3 is CASSILGQGGAIYF. CDR3 DNA sequence: TGCGCCAGCAGCATACTAGGACAGGGGGGCGCCATATATTTT.

The chain recombines TRBV27 with TRBJ2-5; D is unclear. V gave up 0 bases and J gave up 1 base, with 9 bases separating them. The CDR3 loop spans 15 amino acids. Germline values: CDR1 MNHEY, CDR2 SMNVEV (reference sequence). In nucleotides, the CDR3 is TGTGCCAGCAGTTTATCTAGGCAGTTCCAAGAGACCCAGTACTTC. This sequence encodes CASSLSRQFQETQYF.

The rearrangement links TRBV15 to TRBJ2-7; TRBD1 might be the D (5 bases). The CDR3 runs 14 residues. The germline gives CDR1 LNHNV, CDR2 YYDKDF (reference sequence). Trimming removed 0 bases at V and 5 bases at J, with 11 bases between. This chain's CDR3 is CATSRDLQAHEQYF. The CDR3 DNA is TGTGCCACCAGCAGAGATCTACAGGCTCACGAGCAGTACTTC.

The V and J genes are TRBV19 and TRBJ1-1; D uncertain. Trimming took 6 bases from V and 0 from J, leaving 11 bases between them. CDR1 LNHDA and CDR2 SQIVND come from the germline V gene (reference sequence). The CDR3 has 14 amino acids. CDR3 in amino acids: CASRSDAMNTEAFF. The CDR3 bases are TGTGCCAGTAGATCGGACGCAATGAACACTGAAGCTTTCTTT.

V is TRBV3-1 (or the pseudogene TRBV3-2) and J is TRBJ1-1, with D hard to call. The V end was cut by 6 bases, the J end by 7 bases, with 21 bases between. In germline, CDR1 is LGHDT, CDR2 YNNKEL (reference sequence). CDR3 length: 15 residues. CDR3 coding DNA: TGTGCCAGCAGGGGCCGGGTGGGGAGCGCTAATGAAGCTTTCTTT. This translates into CASRGRVGSANEAFF.

This sequence joins TRBV7-9 and TRBJ1-1; no definite D call. This CDR3 region has 13 residues. V was trimmed by 6 bases and J by 1 base, leaving 9 bases between them. The germline V gene has CDR1 SEHNR and CDR2 FQNEAQ (reference sequence). CDR3 sequence (DNA): TGTGCCAGCAGAGATACAGCGAACACTGAAGCTTTCTTT. This sequence encodes CASRDTANTEAFF.

This clone was observed once. J is TRBJ2-1 and V is TRBV5-4, with TRBD2 identical over 16 bases. The J segment lost 8 bases and the V segment lost 3 bases, leaving 5 bases of the junction unmatched. This CDR3 spans 16 amino acids. Germline V lookup: CDR1 SGHNT, CDR2 YYREEE (reference sequence). Here the CDR3 reads CASSYGTSGGVDEQFF. In DNA form, the CDR3 reads TGTGCCAGCAGCTACGGGACTAGCGGGGGGGTGGATGAGCAGTTCTTC.

The V call is TRBV6-4, the J call TRBJ2-1; either TRBD1 or TRBD2 may supply D (6 bases each). Germline CDR1 MRHNA, CDR2 SNTAGT. The CDR3 sequence is 16 residues long. The V and J ends lost 4 bases and 5 bases respectively, with 18 bases between them. The CDR3 here is CASSATGRWSNNEQFF. Written as DNA, the CDR3 is TGTGCCAGCAGTGCCACAGGGAGGTGGTCCAACAATGAGCAGTTCTTC.

The V gene is TRBV5-6, the J gene TRBJ2-1; D ambiguous. V was pared by 0 bases and J by 4 bases, with 8 bases between. Germline lookup yields CDR1 SGHDT and CDR2 YYEEEE. The CDR3 has 14 amino acids. CDR3 nucleotides: TGTGCCAGCAGCTTGGTTGACGGTTACAATGAGCAGTTCTTC. Translation gives CASSLVDGYNEQFF.

This chain uses TRBV3-1 (or the pseudogene TRBV3-2) with TRBJ1-6; D unclear. Germline V gene data show CDR1 as LGHDT and CDR2 as YNNKEL (reference sequence). CDR3 size: 13 residues. The V gene lost 4 bases and the J gene lost 13 bases, with 14 bases spanning the gap. Written as DNA, the CDR3 is TGTGCCAGCAGCCGGGCGGTTCATGACCCCCTCCACTTT. Protein sequence: CASSRAVHDPLHF.

This sequence joins TRBV3-1 (or the pseudogene TRBV3-2) and TRBJ2-7; D is unclear. Trimming pared 4 bases from V and 2 bases from J, leaving 21 bases between. CDR3 length equals 17 residues. Germline CDR1 is LGHDT and CDR2 is YNNKEL (reference sequence). CDR3 in DNA: TGTGCCAGCAGCCCCTCAAAGAGTACCACCCTAACCTACGAGCAGTACTTC. Translation: CASSPSKSTTLTYEQYF.

To note about this clone: This may arise from a read error, as a much more abundant clone is one base away. The same CDR3 can be traced to other DNA sequences in this sample. This rearrangement joins TRBV4-1 to TRBJ2-1; 7 nucleotides line up with TRBD2. Germline CDR1 MGHRA, CDR2 YSYEKL. The CDR3 has 13 residues. Here the CDR3 DNA reads TGTGCCAGCAACGGGGAGGGCCGTGGTGAGCAGTTCTTC. This sequence encodes CASNGEGRGEQFF.

V usage is TRBV7-9 and J usage is TRBJ1-2; tentative D call: TRBD1 (5 bases). This CDR3 is 16 amino acids long. Germline CDR1 and CDR2: SEHNR and FQNEAQ (reference sequence). V lost 5 bases and J 0 bases, leaving 16 bases between the germline ends. The CDR3 reads CASSTNEQDPNYGYTF. The CDR3 nucleotides read TGTGCCAGCAGCACCAACGAACAGGATCCTAACTATGGCTACACCTTC.

The chain uses TRBV7-2 and TRBJ1-2; possible D gene TRBD1, 5 bases. In germline, CDR1 is SGHTA, CDR2 FQGNSA. With 3 bases removed from V and 7 bases from J, the gap between germline ends came to 9 bases. The CDR3 has 12 amino acids. The CDR3 DNA reads as TGTGCCAGCAGCTTTTACAGGCCTGGCTACACCTTC. This gives the protein CASSFYRPGYTF.